The clone carrying this TCR beta chain was seen a handful of times. Just one base apart from a much larger clone, this may be a read error. This sample is drawn from a study of T cells in Graves' hyperthyroidism and ophthalmopathy. What was amplified from RNA transcripts were TCR beta CDR3 regions. HTBI primers were the set used in a first-round RT-PCR of the TCR CDR3. Each CDR3 protein gets one entry after TCRdb re-called the multiplex PCR reads with MiXCR. Among under 400,000 distinct CDR3 sequences listed, roughly an eighth were seen once. The CDR3 totals 15 residues. J gave up 7 bases and V 5 bases, and 11 bases lay outside the gene matches. Germline CDR1 and CDR2: DFQATT and SNEGSKA (reference sequence). The study enrolled patients aged 18 to 65 with newly diagnosed hyperthyroidism of under 2 months' duration. The PBMCs were taken from roughly 9.3 ml of fresh peripheral blood.

The V call is TRBV20-1, the J call TRBJ2-1, with 10 nucleotides matching TRBD2. The receptor's source is a woman younger than 30 with Graves' hyperthyroidism. Sequencing was performed on blood. CDR3 in DNA: TGCAGTGCTCGTCGGGCTAGCGGGGGATGGAATGAGCAGTTCTTC. It is translated as CSARRASGGWNEQFF.